This entry is about one TCR beta chain. Its antigen is unknown. With 0 bases removed from V and 3 bases from J, the gap between germline ends came to 6 bases. Germline-derived CDR1 and CDR2 are SGDLS and YYNGEE. The CDR3 extends over 14 amino acids. The data originate from a study of cytomegalovirus exposure and HLA in healthy donors. Study-wide points: Researchers catalogued approximately 160 TCR beta chains as cytomegalovirus-associated. Per a later analysis, HLA-associated TCR beta chains showed more clonal expansion than other, equally common TCR beta chains.

The PCR had 60 Vbeta and 13 Jbeta primers. Generated by immunoSEQ multiplex PCR, the TCRdb table keeps only in-frame clones and is missing some. The table has around 130,000 clones, around 78% seen once. Sequencing was performed on PBMCs. The chain recombines TRBV9 with TRBJ2-2; a weak D match, TRBD1 (5 bases). The TCR comes from a woman between 50 and 59 years old in good health and CMV-seronegative. The chain's CDR3 is CASSVGGDTGELFF. The CDR3 DNA reads TGTGCCAGCAGCGTAGGGGGCGACACCGGGGAGCTGTTTTTT.